The 27 T cell receptor beta chains reported below all come from one sample, sequenced in a study of human T cells and chemical hapten exposure. Time point defined: patch test 1, 2 weeks after DPC sensitization. This sample's treatment: therapeutic diphenylcyclopropenone sensitization with weekly scalp DPC. TCRdb reprocessed the RACE reads via MiXCR and lists one record per CDR3 protein. This sample has a few hundred thousand distinct CDR3 sequences, with 4% to 5.5% found just once. This sample comprised whole blood, obtained in connection with sensitization to the hapten diphenylcyclopropenone (DPC). These receptors were collected from a woman aged 45-65 years with alopecia areata. Some clones in this sample may be carry-over from other donors' samples.

This clonotype appeared many times. This chain uses TRBV11-1 with TRBJ2-3; tentative D call: TRBD2 (6 bases). Germline V gene sequence: CDR1 SGHAT, CDR2 FQDESV (reference sequence). Trimming removed 4 bases from V and 2 bases from J, with 13 bases in between. This CDR3 has 15 amino acids. CDR3 protein: CASSSSGTFTDTQYF. CDR3 bases: TGTGCCAGCAGCTCATCCGGGACTTTCACAGATACGCAGTATTTT.

The rearrangement links TRBV7-9 to TRBJ2-7; D not resolved. Germline lookup yields CDR1 SEHNR and CDR2 FQNEAQ (reference sequence). The CDR3 sequence is 13 residues long. The germline V and J ends were trimmed by 4 bases and 2 bases, with 9 bases remaining between them. The CDR3, as DNA: TGTGCCAGCAGCTCCTTACCGACCTACGAGCAGTACTTC. This sequence encodes CASSSLPTYEQYF.

This clonotype occurred many times. The chain couples TRBV12-3 or TRBV12-4 to TRBJ2-7, with D unresolved. Trimming took 1 base from V and 5 from J, leaving 9 bases between them. The CDR3 is 13 residues long. The CDR3 region is CASSLVSSHEQYF. CDR3 bases: TGTGCCAGCAGTTTAGTTAGTAGCCACGAGCAGTACTTC.

There are many counts of this clonotype. The chain employs TRBV6-1 and TRBJ2-7; 8 bases line up with TRBD1. The junction had 5 bases not matched to a gene; V was cut back by 5 bases and J by 2 bases. The germline gives CDR1 MNHNS, CDR2 SASEGT. The CDR3 runs to 14 residues. The CDR3 DNA follows: TGTGCCAGCAGTCAGGGGGCTAACGCCTACGAGCAGTACTTC. Translation: CASSQGANAYEQYF.

This clonotype was observed at least ten times. The rearrangement uses TRBV6-5 and TRBJ2-5; TRBD2 aligns across 9 bases. The CDR3 length is 14 residues. Trimming at V came to 4 bases and at J to 5 bases, leaving 5 bases not matched to a gene. The germline gives CDR1 MNHEY, CDR2 SVGAGI. The CDR3 loop is CASSFSGSGETQYF. As DNA, the CDR3 is TGTGCCAGCAGTTTTAGCGGGAGCGGTGAGACCCAGTACTTC.

V gene TRBV7-2 combines with J gene TRBJ2-1; D may match TRBD1 or TRBD2 (6 bases each). Per the germline V gene, CDR1 is SGHTA and CDR2 is FQGNSA. Trimming removed 4 bases from V and 8 bases from J, with 18 bases in between. The CDR3 is made up of 15 amino acids. CDR3 nucleotides: TGTGCCAGCAGCTGGAGGGGGGTGACGGTCCATGAGCAGTTCTTC. Amino acids: CASSWRGVTVHEQFF. The complete variable domain, with remaining parts taken from reference TRBV7-2 and TRBJ2-1, reads GAGVSQSPSNKVTEKGKDVELRCDPISGHTALYWYRQSLGQGLEFLIYFQGNSAPDKSGLPSDRFSAERTGGSVSTLTIQRTQQEDSAVYLCASSWRGVTVHEQFFGPGTRLTVL.

This clonotype was seen at least ten times. The chain uses TRBV29-1 and TRBJ2-2, with 10 positions matching TRBD2. J gave up 1 base and V 4 bases, and 0 bases lay outside the gene matches. Germline CDR1 is SQVTM and CDR2 is ANQGSEA. The CDR3 has 14 amino acids. The CDR3 nucleotides read TGCAGCGTTGGGACTAGCGGGAACACCGGGGAGCTGTTTTTT. Translating it yields CSVGTSGNTGELFF.

The sample holds many counts of this clonotype. The V call is TRBV20-1, the J call TRBJ2-1, with 8 bases matching TRBD2. J lost 5 bases, V lost 6 bases, and 12 bases had no gene match. This CDR3 spans 15 amino acids. Germline CDR1 is DFQATT and CDR2 is SNEGSKA (reference sequence). For the CDR3, the DNA is TGCAGTGCCCTACTAGCGGAACTTGGGAACAATGAGCAGTTCTTC. Translated: CSALLAELGNNEQFF.

This clonotype has ten or more counts. V gene TRBV7-9 combines with J gene TRBJ2-1, with D unclear. The CDR3 is 16 amino acids. CDR1 and CDR2 (germline): SEHNR, FQNEAQ (reference sequence). V was clipped by 4 bases and J by 4 bases, with 17 bases between them. In nucleotides, the CDR3 is TGTGCCAGCAGCTCTACGGCCCGGCTTGGGTACAATGAGCAGTTCTTC. It codes for CASSSTARLGYNEQFF.

At least ten counts were recorded for this clonotype. V usage is TRBV20-1 and J usage is TRBJ2-7; 9 bases align to TRBD1. CDR1 and CDR2 from the germline V gene are DFQATT and SNEGSKA (reference sequence). V was pared by 6 bases and J by 2 bases, with 8 bases of the junction left unmatched. The CDR3 covers 14 residues. The CDR3, as DNA: TGCAGTGCCTCTCGACAGGGGGTGACCTACGAGCAGTACTTC. It codes for CSASRQGVTYEQYF.

This clonotype was counted many times. The genes are TRBV29-1 and TRBJ2-7; D gene ambiguous. Germline CDR1 SQVTM, CDR2 ANQGSEA. V was cut by 4 bases and J by 3 bases, with 10 bases left in between. The CDR3 spans 12 residues. The CDR3 loop is CSVVQPSYEQYF. Written as DNA, the CDR3 is TGCAGCGTTGTACAGCCTAGCTACGAGCAGTACTTC.

The chain is built from TRBV6-1 and TRBJ2-7, with 7 positions matching TRBD2. Unmatched junction bases numbered 11, after V lost 5 bases and J lost 4 bases. CDR3 length: 15 residues. Germline V gene sequence: CDR1 MNHNS, CDR2 SASEGT. The CDR3 loop is CASSPRGGRLYEQYF. In nucleotides, the CDR3 is TGTGCCAGCAGTCCCCGTGGCGGGAGATTGTACGAGCAGTACTTC.

The rearrangement joins TRBV5-5 to TRBJ2-3; 10 bases line up with TRBD1. The ends lost 1 base at V and 1 base at J; junction bases unmatched: 3. Germline V gene data show CDR1 as SGHKS and CDR2 as YYEKEE (reference sequence). The CDR3 is made up of 16 amino acids. CDR3 in amino acids: CASSLWDRGGTDTQYF. In DNA, the CDR3 is TGTGCCAGCAGCTTGTGGGACAGGGGAGGCACAGATACGCAGTATTTT.

Comments on this clonotype: Germline and junction disagree at one end, which may indicate a read error. This CDR3 reads CSARNAYELYF. CDR3 bases: TGCAGCGCCAGAAACGCGTACGAGCTGTACTTC. The V gene is TRBV29-1, the J gene TRBJ2-7; D call uncertain. Germline-derived CDR1 and CDR2 are SQVTM and ANQGSEA. The CDR3 consists of 11 residues.

This clonotype was seen ten or more times. The chain recombines TRBV20-1 with TRBJ1-4; TRBD1 aligns across 7 bases. The junction had 18 bases not matched to a gene; V was cut back by 3 bases and J by 14 bases. Germline lookup yields CDR1 DFQATT and CDR2 SNEGSKA (reference sequence). This CDR3 has 15 residues. CDR3 amino acids: CSASPGQRPGIGLFF. CDR3 nucleotide sequence: TGCAGTGCTAGTCCGGGACAGAGGCCGGGAATTGGTCTGTTTTTT.

This clonotype showed up just a few times. This chain links TRBV4-1 with TRBJ2-7; perhaps TRBD2 as D (6 bases). V was trimmed by 0 bases and J by 11 bases, leaving 14 bases between them. The CDR3 contains 13 residues. Germline loops: CDR1 MGHRA, CDR2 YSYEKL. The CDR3 coding sequence is TGCGCCAGCAGCCAAGATCTTGCGGGGAAGGAGTACTTC. It encodes CASSQDLAGKEYF.

This clonotype was recorded at least ten times. The chain couples TRBV6-2 or TRBV6-3 to TRBJ2-6; D possibly corresponds to TRBD1 (6 bases). Per the germline V gene, CDR1 is MNHEY and CDR2 is SVGEGT. This CDR3 is 19 amino acids long. V lost 7 bases to trimming and J lost 0 bases, with 22 bases between them. CDR3 sequence (DNA): TGTGCCAGCAACGACAGGATAAGCGGCTCCGCCTCTGGGGCCAACGTCCTGACTTTC. Amino acids: CASNDRISGSASGANVLTF.

This clonotype has a count of ten or more. The V and J genes are TRBV20-1 and TRBJ2-7, with D tentatively TRBD1 (6 bases). Trimming shortened V by 4 bases and J by 5 bases, and 12 bases separated the two germline ends. CDR1 is DFQATT, CDR2 SNEGSKA, per germline (reference sequence). The CDR3 is 12 residues long. The CDR3 sequence: CSANSGDHEQYF. CDR3 nucleotide sequence: TGCAGTGCTAACTCAGGGGACCACGAGCAGTACTTC.

The chain's CDR3 is CASVLSHTGTVQETQYF. Here the CDR3 DNA reads TGTGCTAGTGTCCTTTCTCATACCGGGACAGTCCAAGAGACCCAGTACTTC. The chain has TRBV12-5 and TRBJ2-5, with 7 bases aligning to TRBD1. Germline V lookup: CDR1 LGHNT, CDR2 FRNRAP. Unmatched junction bases numbered 15, after V lost 7 bases and J lost 1 base. This CDR3 comprises 17 residues.

This clonotype was recorded at least ten times. The chain is built from TRBV5-1 and TRBJ2-5; D gene unclear. V gave up 0 bases and J gave up 4 bases, with 4 bases separating them. This CDR3 spans 12 amino acids. The germline V gene encodes CDR1 SGHRS and CDR2 YFSETQ. CDR3 DNA sequence: TGCGCCAGCAGCTTGGATAGAGAGACCCAGTACTTC. Its translation is CASSLDRETQYF.

This clonotype was detected many times. The gene calls are TRBV7-2 and TRBJ1-2, with D tentatively TRBD1 (5 bases). The germline V gene has CDR1 SGHTA and CDR2 FQGNSA. Trimming removed 1 base at V and 2 bases at J, with 8 bases between. The CDR3 contains 14 residues. CDR3 in amino acids: CASSLDGGNYGYTF. The CDR3 bases are TGTGCCAGCAGCTTAGACGGGGGGAACTATGGCTACACCTTC.

This clonotype occurred many times. The rearrangement links TRBV6-6 to TRBJ2-2, with 9 positions matching TRBD1. With 1 base clipped from V and 6 bases from J, the junction kept 9 bases outside the gene matches. Per germline, CDR1 MNHNY and CDR2 SVGAGI (reference sequence). The CDR3 loop spans 17 amino acids. The CDR3 sequence is CASSYYPGQGDAGELFF. CDR3 sequence (DNA): TGTGCCAGCAGTTACTACCCGGGACAGGGTGACGCCGGGGAGCTGTTTTTT.

The sample holds many counts of this clonotype. The chain couples TRBV12-3 or TRBV12-4 to TRBJ1-1, with 7 bases that match TRBD1. The CDR3 covers 14 residues. Germline trimming cut 6 bases from V and 4 bases from J; bases unmatched to any gene: 8. CDR3 amino acids: CASRQLQGPTEAFF. In DNA, the CDR3 is TGTGCCAGCAGGCAGTTACAGGGGCCCACTGAAGCTTTCTTT.

The chain employs TRBV19 and TRBJ1-2; 7 positions match TRBD1. The CDR3 runs 11 residues. Germline values: CDR1 LNHDA, CDR2 SQIVND (reference sequence). V dropped 4 bases and J dropped 8; count of bases not matched to a gene: 1. Written as DNA, the CDR3 is TGTGCCAGTAGTACAGGGGGAGGCTACACCTTC. Its protein is CASSTGGGYTF.

In this sample, this clonotype turned up many times. The CDR3 sequence is CASSPEMNQPQHF. CDR3 coding DNA: TGTGCCAGCAGCCCCGAGATGAATCAGCCCCAGCATTTT. This chain uses TRBV7-9 with TRBJ1-5; D unclear. Germline V gene data show CDR1 as SEHNR and CDR2 as FQNEAQ (reference sequence). The CDR3 is 13 residues long. Deletions cut 5 bases from V and 4 bases from J, with 9 bases between.

CDR3 sequence reads: CASSYSRGINEQFF. The CDR3 DNA reads TGTGCCAGCAGTTACTCACGAGGGATTAATGAGCAGTTCTTC. The chain recombines TRBV6-2 or TRBV6-3 with TRBJ2-1, with D maybe TRBD2 (5 bases). Trimming cost V 0 bases and J 7 bases, with 10 bases left between them. Germline V gene lookup returns CDR1 MNHEY and CDR2 SVGEGT. This CDR3 has 14 amino acids.

This clonotype was counted at least ten times. J is TRBJ2-3 and V is TRBV4-3, with D unresolved. The V and J ends lost 1 base and 0 bases respectively, with 14 bases between them. Germline assignment: CDR1 LGHNA and CDR2 YSLEER. This CDR3 region has 17 residues. The CDR3 here is CASSQGLLGGSTDTQYF. The CDR3 region has the DNA TGCGCCAGCAGCCAAGGTCTTCTGGGCGGTAGCACAGATACGCAGTATTTT.